A single sample is the source of the 15 T cell receptor beta chains below, sequenced in a study of blood T cell repertoires in COVID-19. Here immunoSEQ multiplex PCR was the method, and the copy in TCRdb shows in-frame clones only, minus some. The sample lists 70,000 or so clones; roughly 86% were seen once. Sequencing was carried out using peripheral blood. These receptors were collected from an older woman with acute or convalescent COVID-19.

This sequence joins TRBV12-5 and TRBJ1-1; 8 bases agree with TRBD1. Germline V gene sequence: CDR1 LGHNT, CDR2 FRNRAP. The J segment lost 6 bases and the V segment lost 3 bases, leaving 6 bases of the junction unmatched. This CDR3 is 14 amino acids long. CDR3 region: CASGFPDRAAEAFF. In DNA, the CDR3 is TGTGCTAGTGGTTTCCCGGACAGGGCTGCTGAAGCTTTCTTT.

The chain combines TRBV2 with TRBJ2-4; 8 nucleotides agree with TRBD1. J gave up 8 bases and V 6 bases, and 6 bases lay outside the gene matches. Germline V lookup: CDR1 SNHLY, CDR2 FYNNEI. The CDR3 runs 13 residues. CDR3 DNA: TGTGCCAGCAGAAGAACAGGGGGTGACATTCAGTACTTC. Its protein product is CASRRTGGDIQYF.

This clone was seen more than once but under ten times. J is TRBJ1-2 and V is TRBV27; D unresolved. Trimming took 8 bases from V and 2 from J, leaving 9 bases between them. Germline V gene sequence: CDR1 MNHEY, CDR2 SMNVEV (reference sequence). This CDR3 region has 12 residues. The CDR3 DNA is TGTGCCAGCTCGACAAGAAACTATGGCTACACCTTC. Amino acids: CASSTRNYGYTF.

V gene TRBV7-9 combines with J gene TRBJ2-1, with TRBD1 matching 10 bases. The ends lost 5 bases at V and 2 bases at J; junction bases unmatched: 9. The CDR3 runs 17 residues. The germline gives CDR1 SEHNR, CDR2 FQNEAQ (reference sequence). Written as DNA, the CDR3 is TGTGCCAGCAGCCCACCCCGGGACAGGGGACCCTACAATGAGCAGTTCTTC. As protein: CASSPPRDRGPYNEQFF. Together with reference TRBV7-9 and TRBJ2-1, the CDR3 gives the full variable domain: DTGVSQNPRHKITKRGQNVTFRCDPISEHNRLYWYRQTLGQGPEFLTYFQNEAQLEKSRLLSDRFSAERPKGSFSTLEIQRTEQGDSAMYLCASSPPRDRGPYNEQFFGPGTRLTVL.

This rearrangement joins TRBV7-9 to TRBJ2-3, with TRBD2 identical over 9 bases. The CDR3 extends over 15 amino acids. The junction had 6 bases not matched to a gene; V was cut back by 3 bases and J by 5 bases. Germline V gives CDR1 SEHNR, CDR2 FQNEAQ (reference sequence). This CDR3 is CASSFGRGGGDTQYF. DNA for the CDR3: TGTGCCAGCAGCTTCGGGCGGGGGGGAGGAGATACGCAGTATTTT.

V usage is TRBV7-8 and J usage is TRBJ2-7; 7 bases fit TRBD1. Germline assignment: CDR1 SGHVS and CDR2 FQNEAQ. V trimming: 5 bases; J trimming: 5 bases; junction bases outside the gene matches: 12. The CDR3 covers 15 residues. DNA for the CDR3: TGTGCCAGCAGCCGCAACCCGACAGGGACCGACGAGCAGTACTTC. This sequence encodes CASSRNPTGTDEQYF.

This chain connects TRBV5-1 to TRBJ2-7, with a weak D call TRBD1 (5 bases). Trimming left V 0 bases short and J 7 bases short, with 14 bases between. The CDR3 sequence is 14 residues long. Germline-derived CDR1 and CDR2 are SGHRS and YFSETQ. Here the CDR3 DNA reads TGCGCCAGCAGCTTGGCGGTGACAGTCTTAGAGCAGTACTTC. It translates to CASSLAVTVLEQYF.

As regards this clone: Other DNA variants within this sample encode the same CDR3. V is TRBV5-5 and J is TRBJ2-7; 10 nucleotides line up with TRBD1. Germline values: CDR1 SGHKS, CDR2 YYEKEE (reference sequence). Trimming took 2 bases from V and 2 from J; bases not matched to a gene: 1. The length of the CDR3 is 14 residues. CDR3 DNA sequence: TGTGCCAGCAGCTTAGGACAGGGGGCCTACGAGCAGTACTTC. It specifies CASSLGQGAYEQYF.

The CDR3 sequence is CAGGASDSYEQYF. The CDR3, as DNA: TGTGCCGGCGGGGCTAGCGACTCCTACGAGCAGTACTTC. The chain recombines TRBV7-9 with TRBJ2-7; D may be TRBD2 (6 bases). This CDR3 is 13 amino acids long. V was pared by 11 bases and J by 0 bases, with 14 bases between. Germline V lookup: CDR1 SEHNR, CDR2 FQNEAQ (reference sequence).

This clone was observed once. The chain combines TRBV5-6 with TRBJ2-7; D is unresolved. CDR1 SGHDT and CDR2 YYEEEE come from the germline V gene. The V and J ends lost 2 bases and 1 base respectively, with 7 bases between them. CDR3 length: 13 residues. The CDR3 DNA reads as TGTGCCAGCAGCTTACACGCTTCCTACGAGCAGTACTTC. Translation: CASSLHASYEQYF.

The chain couples TRBV20-1 to TRBJ2-7; possibly TRBD1 for D (6 bases). Per germline, CDR1 DFQATT and CDR2 SNEGSKA (reference sequence). The CDR3 is 11 amino acids. V lost 3 bases to trimming and J lost 7 bases, with 10 bases between them. DNA of the CDR3: TGCAGTGCTAGGCGAAGGGGGGAGCAGTACTTC. This gives the protein CSARRRGEQYF.

The rearrangement uses TRBV5-6 and TRBJ2-3; D is unresolved. The CDR3 has 15 amino acids. The V gene lost 6 bases and the J gene lost 0 bases, with 14 bases spanning the gap. Germline CDR1 is SGHDT and CDR2 is YYEEEE. CDR3 residues: CASTSPVLSTDTQYF. CDR3 in DNA: TGTGCCAGCACTTCCCCCGTTTTAAGCACAGATACGCAGTATTTT.

This chain links TRBV5-8 with TRBJ2-5; TRBD2 might be the D (6 bases). Trimming shortened V by 4 bases and J by 0 bases, and 13 bases separated the two germline ends. Germline CDR1 SGHTS, CDR2 YDEGEE. CDR3 length: 15 amino acids. The CDR3 nucleotides are TGTGCCAGCAGCCGGGGCGGGGCCGACCAAGAGACCCAGTACTTC. Its protein is CASSRGGADQETQYF. Based on the CDR3 plus reference TRBV5-8 and TRBJ2-5, the full variable domain is EAGVTQSPTHLIKTRGQQATLRCSPISGHTSVYWYQQALGLGLQFLLWYDEGEERNRGNFPPRFSGRQFPNYSSELNVNALELEDSALYLCASSRGGADQETQYFGPGTRLLVL.

This chain joins TRBV9 and TRBJ2-7; 8 nucleotides match TRBD2. Trimming removed 0 bases from V and 3 bases from J; junction bases left unmatched: 8. From germline, CDR1 is SGDLS and CDR2 YYNGEE. The CDR3 totals 16 residues. CDR3 residues: CASSVGPAGAGYEQYF. Here the CDR3 DNA reads TGTGCCAGCAGCGTAGGTCCAGCGGGGGCCGGCTACGAGCAGTACTTC.

The V and J genes are TRBV7-6 and TRBJ2-5, with 15 bases identical to TRBD2. The trim removed 5 bases at V and 1 base at J, leaving 8 bases unmatched. This CDR3 contains 18 residues. Germline V gene lookup returns CDR1 SGHVS and CDR2 FNYEAQ. This chain's CDR3 is CASSTGLAGGPGQETQYF. CDR3 nucleotide sequence: TGTGCCAGCAGCACCGGACTAGCGGGGGGGCCGGGCCAAGAGACCCAGTACTTC.